This is a list of T cell receptor beta chains from one sample in a study of vaccination effects on CD4 cells after COVID-19. These TCRs are of unknown antigen specificity. Method: immunoSEQ multiplex PCR; TCRdb's copy keeps in-frame clones and lacks some. The table has 75,000 or so clones, more than 60% seen once. Sequenced here: CD4+ T cells from PBMCs cultured with HCoV-OC43 spike peptides, sampled after COVID-19 vaccination. The source of these receptors is a human donor who received a COVID-19 vaccine. Both conserved end residues are part of each CDR3. The D gene is left open where the match is weak. Size is stated for part of the rows, as once, few or many counts, or as a class when the clone is expanded.

size: NA; length: 15; D: NA; J: TRBJ1-2; V: TRBV7-2; CDR3: CASSLKRSDLYGYTF; DNA: TGTGCCAGCAGCTTAAAGAGAAGCGATTTATATGGCTACACCTTC
size: NA; length: 13; D: NA; J: TRBJ1-2; V: TRBV30; CDR3: CAWSQNGLYGYTF; DNA: TGTGCCTGGAGTCAAAACGGCCTCTATGGCTACACCTTC
size: NA; length: 18; D: TRBD2; J: TRBJ2-5; V: TRBV6-1; CDR3: CASSEAKTLAGAQETQYF; DNA: TGTGCCAGCAGTGAAGCAAAGACGCTAGCGGGGGCTCAAGAGACCCAGTACTTC
size: once; length: 13; D: NA; J: TRBJ2-5; V: TRBV10-3; CDR3: CAISSNSQETQYF; DNA: TGTGCCATCAGTTCCAATTCCCAAGAGACCCAGTACTTC
size: NA; length: 12; D: NA; J: TRBJ1-2; V: TRBV12-2; CDR3: CASSRVGYGYTF; DNA: TGTGCAAGTTCCAGGGTTGGCTATGGCTACACCTTC
size: NA; length: 11; D: NA; J: TRBJ1-2; V: TRBV29-1; CDR3: CSVRYNYGYTF; DNA: TGCAGCGTGAGGTATAACTATGGCTACACCTTC
size: few; length: 14; D: NA; J: TRBJ2-2; V: TRBV10-1; CDR3: CASREKGSTGELFF; DNA: TGCGCCAGCAGGGAAAAGGGGAGCACCGGGGAGCTGTTTTTT
size: NA; length: 13; D: NA; J: TRBJ1-1; V: TRBV18; CDR3: CASSPQGDTEAFF; DNA: TGTGCCAGCTCACCGCAGGGAGACACTGAAGCTTTCTTT
size: NA; length: 13; D: TRBD1; J: TRBJ1-5; V: TRBV20-1; CDR3: CSASGQGVQPQHF; DNA: TGCAGTGCTAGTGGTCAGGGGGTTCAGCCCCAGCATTTT
size: NA; length: 13; D: TRBD1; J: TRBJ1-2; V: TRBV20-1; CDR3: CSASGQGGYGYTF; DNA: TGCAGTGCTAGTGGACAGGGGGGCTATGGCTACACCTTC
size: NA; length: 16; D: TRBD2; J: TRBJ2-5; V: TRBV27; CDR3: CASSRQAGGAGETQYF; DNA: TGTGCCAGCAGTCGTCAAGCCGGGGGGGCCGGAGAGACCCAGTACTTC
size: NA; length: 17; D: TRBD2; J: TRBJ2-3; V: TRBV5-4; CDR3: CASSLGLAGGPTDTQYF; DNA: TGTGCCAGCAGCTTGGGACTAGCGGGGGGACCCACAGATACGCAGTATTTT
size: NA; length: 10; D: NA; J: TRBJ2-5; V: TRBV29-1; CDR3: CSASVVIQYF; DNA: TGCAGCGCATCAGTGGTTATCCAGTACTTC
size: NA; length: 15; D: NA; J: TRBJ2-3; V: TRBV7-9; CDR3: CASSFEWGRADTQYF; DNA: TGTGCCAGCAGCTTTGAGTGGGGGCGCGCAGATACGCAGTATTTT
size: NA; length: 15; D: TRBD1; J: TRBJ1-1; V: TRBV6-6; CDR3: CASSYIRQGNTEAFF; DNA: TGTGCCAGCAGTTACATTCGACAGGGCAACACTGAAGCTTTCTTT
size: NA; length: 14; D: NA; J: TRBJ2-3; V: TRBV30; CDR3: CAWLSRGATDTQYF; DNA: TGTGCCTGGTTGTCAAGGGGGGCAACAGATACGCAGTATTTT
size: NA; length: 12; D: NA; J: TRBJ2-5; V: TRBV18; CDR3: CASSPRGETQYF; DNA: TGTGCCAGCTCACCTCGAGGGGAGACCCAGTACTTC
size: once; length: 13; D: NA; J: TRBJ1-3; V: TRBV27; CDR3: CASSDYSGNTIYF; DNA: TGTGCCAGCAGCGACTACTCTGGAAACACCATATATTTT
size: NA; length: 16; D: TRBD2; J: TRBJ2-1; V: TRBV4-1; CDR3: CASSQEGGGAYNEQFF; DNA: TGCGCCAGCAGCCAAGAGGGCGGGGGGGCCTACAATGAGCAGTTCTTC
size: NA; length: 14; D: NA; J: TRBJ2-5; V: TRBV18; CDR3: CASSPPYLQETQYF; DNA: TGTGCCAGCTCACCACCTTATTTGCAAGAGACCCAGTACTTC
size: NA; length: 14; D: NA; J: TRBJ1-2; V: TRBV5-6; CDR3: CASSPEGIGYGYTF; DNA: TGTGCCAGCAGCCCCGAGGGGATCGGTTATGGCTACACCTTC
size: NA; length: 15; D: TRBD1; J: TRBJ1-4; V: TRBV4-3; CDR3: CASSHRGQGGEKLFF; DNA: TGCGCCAGCAGCCATCGAGGACAGGGCGGCGAAAAACTGTTTTTT
size: NA; length: 14; D: NA; J: TRBJ1-2; V: TRBV7-2; CDR3: CASSLMGQDYGYTF; DNA: TGTGCCAGCAGCTTAATGGGTCAGGACTATGGCTACACCTTC
size: NA; length: 15; D: NA; J: TRBJ1-4; V: TRBV25-1; CDR3: CASSVGIATNEKLFF; DNA: TGTGCCAGCAGTGTTGGGATTGCAACTAATGAAAAACTGTTTTTT
size: NA; length: 16; D: NA; J: TRBJ1-3; V: TRBV29-1; CDR3: CSVVLMEGVAGNTIYF; DNA: TGCAGCGTTGTTCTTATGGAGGGGGTCGCTGGAAACACCATATATTTT
size: NA; length: 12; D: NA; J: TRBJ1-2; V: TRBV2; CDR3: CASSEAVYGYTF; DNA: TGTGCCAGCAGTGAGGCAGTTTATGGCTACACCTTC
size: NA; length: 14; D: NA; J: TRBJ1-1; V: TRBV18; CDR3: CASSLNRESTEAFF; DNA: TGTGCCAGCTCACTAAACAGGGAATCCACTGAAGCTTTCTTT
size: NA; length: 15; D: NA; J: TRBJ2-1; V: TRBV5-5; CDR3: CASSFQGSSYNEQFF; DNA: TGTGCCAGCAGCTTCCAGGGAAGCTCCTACAATGAGCAGTTCTTC
size: NA; length: 13; D: NA; J: TRBJ2-5; V: TRBV6-5; CDR3: CASSRKASETQYF; DNA: TGTGCCAGCAGCCGTAAAGCCTCAGAGACCCAGTACTTC
size: once; length: 13; D: NA; J: TRBJ1-2; V: TRBV6-1; CDR3: CASSDSLVFGYTF; DNA: TGTGCCAGCAGTGATAGTTTAGTTTTCGGCTACACCTTC
size: NA; length: 13; D: NA; J: TRBJ2-5; V: TRBV9; CDR3: CASSEGGRETQYF; DNA: TGTGCCAGCAGCGAGGGTGGTAGGGAGACCCAGTACTTC
size: NA; length: 15; D: TRBD2; J: TRBJ2-3; V: TRBV7-2; CDR3: CASSFSGGPDDTQYF; DNA: TGTGCCAGCAGCTTCTCGGGGGGGCCGGATGATACGCAGTATTTT
size: NA; length: 14; D: NA; J: TRBJ2-5; V: TRBV7-3; CDR3: CASSLKPGTQVQYF; DNA: TGTGCCAGCAGCTTAAAACCCGGGACTCAGGTCCAGTACTTC
size: NA; length: 16; D: NA; J: TRBJ1-6; V: TRBV6-5; CDR3: CASSYSTSPTRSPLHF; DNA: TGTGCCAGCAGTTACTCGACGAGCCCAACCCGGTCACCCCTCCACTTT
size: NA; length: 15; D: TRBD1; J: TRBJ2-2; V: TRBV11-2; CDR3: CASSLMGQGSGELFF; DNA: TGTGCCAGCAGCCTAATGGGACAGGGATCCGGGGAGCTGTTTTTT
size: NA; length: 14; D: NA; J: TRBJ1-2; V: TRBV4-3; CDR3: CASSQDRSGYGYTF; DNA: TGCGCCAGCAGCCAAGACAGGTCGGGCTATGGCTACACCTTC
size: few; length: 14; D: NA; J: TRBJ2-1; V: TRBV20-1; CDR3: CSASTRDLYNEQFF; DNA: TGCAGTGCTAGTACCCGGGACTTGTACAATGAGCAGTTCTTC
size: NA; length: 16; D: NA; J: TRBJ1-3; V: TRBV2; CDR3: CASSESPNRAGNTIYF; DNA: TGTGCCAGCAGTGAATCCCCCAACAGGGCTGGAAACACCATATATTTT
size: NA; length: 16; D: TRBD2; J: TRBJ2-1; V: TRBV7-2; CDR3: CASSLLAGATYNEQFF; DNA: TGTGCCAGCAGCCTTTTAGCGGGGGCCACCTACAATGAGCAGTTCTTC
size: NA; length: 15; D: NA; J: TRBJ1-2; V: TRBV29-1; CDR3: CSVEIERGVNYGYTF; DNA: TGCAGCGTTGAAATTGAACGGGGCGTTAACTATGGCTACACCTTC
size: once; length: 20; D: TRBD2; J: TRBJ2-6; V: TRBV4-1; CDR3: CASSQSGLAGSLGGANVLTF; DNA: TGCGCCAGCAGCCAATCCGGACTAGCGGGGAGTCTGGGAGGGGCCAACGTCCTGACTTTC
size: NA; length: 16; D: TRBD1; J: TRBJ2-1; V: TRBV16; CDR3: CASSRLTWDSGNEQFF; DNA: TGTGCCAGCAGCCGATTGACTTGGGACAGTGGGAATGAGCAGTTCTTC
size: NA; length: 16; D: TRBD1; J: TRBJ1-1; V: TRBV7-9; CDR3: CASSTGTGLKNTEAFF; DNA: TGTGCCAGCAGCACCGGGACAGGCTTAAAGAACACTGAAGCTTTCTTT
size: few; length: 14; D: NA; J: TRBJ1-1; V: TRBV2; CDR3: CASNIRQMNTEAFF; DNA: TGTGCCAGCAACATTCGACAGATGAACACTGAAGCTTTCTTT
size: NA; length: 16; D: NA; J: TRBJ1-2; V: TRBV5-1; CDR3: CASSFARGAFDYGYTF; DNA: TGCGCCAGCAGCTTCGCAAGGGGGGCTTTCGATTATGGCTACACCTTC
size: NA; length: 15; D: TRBD2; J: TRBJ2-5; V: TRBV6-5; CDR3: CASRVSGGYQETQYF; DNA: TGTGCCAGCAGGGTTAGCGGGGGTTATCAAGAGACCCAGTACTTC
size: NA; length: 14; D: NA; J: TRBJ1-5; V: TRBV6-5; CDR3: CASSYRTADQPQHF; DNA: TGTGCCAGCAGTTACCGGACAGCTGATCAGCCCCAGCATTTT
size: NA; length: 14; D: NA; J: TRBJ1-5; V: TRBV7-2; CDR3: CASSSPADMKPQHF; DNA: TGTGCCAGCAGCTCCCCCGCCGACATGAAGCCCCAGCATTTT
size: NA; length: 14; D: TRBD1; J: TRBJ2-1; V: TRBV6-5; CDR3: CASSYQGTDNEQFF; DNA: TGTGCCAGCAGTTACCAAGGGACAGACAATGAGCAGTTCTTC
size: NA; length: 15; D: NA; J: TRBJ2-1; V: TRBV9; CDR3: CASSVAGDSYNEQFF; DNA: TGTGCCAGCAGCGTAGCGGGTGACTCCTACAATGAGCAGTTCTTC
size: NA; length: 15; D: TRBD1; J: TRBJ1-2; V: TRBV6-5; CDR3: CASSPYRQGQGGYTF; DNA: TGTGCCAGCAGTCCCTACAGACAGGGGCAGGGTGGCTACACCTTC
size: few; length: 14; D: NA; J: TRBJ2-1; V: TRBV5-1; CDR3: CASSLGQSYNEQFF; DNA: TGCGCCAGCAGCTTGGGACAGTCCTACAATGAGCAGTTCTTC
size: few; length: 13; D: TRBD1; J: TRBJ1-1; V: TRBV5-1; CDR3: CASSLDRGTEAFF; DNA: TGCGCCAGCAGCCTGGACAGGGGCACTGAAGCTTTCTTT
size: NA; length: 14; D: NA; J: TRBJ1-1; V: TRBV6-5; CDR3: CASSYGGGNTEAFF; DNA: TGTGCCAGCAGTTACGGGGGGGGGAACACTGAAGCTTTCTTT
size: few; length: 17; D: NA; J: TRBJ1-3; V: TRBV5-8; CDR3: CASSLVAGAFSGNTIYF; DNA: TGTGCCAGCAGCTTGGTGGCAGGGGCTTTCTCTGGAAACACCATATATTTT